The 29 T cell receptor beta chains reported below all come from one sample, sequenced in a study of blood T cell repertoires in COVID-19 (dated by TCRdb to 2020 to 2021). The library relied on the immunoSEQ multiplex PCR assay. This is the immuneACCESS table as TCRdb keeps it, with only in-frame sequences that have V and J called. A part of the clones is gone; compared with another copy, unresolved V genes explain less than half, and the rest is unexplained. Present in this sample are about 150,000 clones, roughly nine tenths of which were seen just once. The ten largest clonotypes hold approximately 4.1% of the sample. Source material: peripheral blood. These receptors all come from a woman aged 55-70 years with active or convalescent COVID-19.

V and J are TRBV19 and TRBJ2-1; 12 nucleotides line up with TRBD2. V trimming: 3 bases; J trimming: 6 bases; junction bases outside the gene matches: 9. The CDR3 extends over 17 amino acids. Germline loops: CDR1 LNHDA, CDR2 SQIVND (reference sequence). The CDR3 reads CASSIPWTSGASNEQFF. The CDR3 bases are TGTGCCAGTAGTATCCCCTGGACTAGCGGGGCTTCCAATGAGCAGTTCTTC.

This chain links TRBV7-6 with TRBJ2-2; TRBD1 matches at 8 bases. The V gene end was trimmed by 4 bases and the J gene end by 5 bases; junction bases not matched to a gene: 6. From germline, CDR1 is SGHVS and CDR2 FNYEAQ. The CDR3 consists of 15 residues. Written as DNA, the CDR3 is TGTGCCAGCAGCTCCGGACAGGGTGAGACCGGGGAGCTGTTTTTT. It is translated as CASSSGQGETGELFF.

The chain couples TRBV30 to TRBJ2-7, with 7 bases aligning to TRBD2. Germline V gene sequence: CDR1 GTSNPN, CDR2 SVGIG (reference sequence). With V trimmed by 0 bases and J by 5 bases, 7 bases remained unmatched. The CDR3 spans 14 residues. The CDR3 loop is CAWSVRGGRNEQYF. As DNA, the CDR3 is TGTGCCTGGAGTGTACGGGGAGGGAGAAACGAGCAGTACTTC.

The genes are TRBV7-2 and TRBJ1-4; tentative D call: TRBD1 (5 bases). Trimming removed 2 bases at V and 8 bases at J, with 12 bases between. Germline CDR1 and CDR2: SGHTA and FQGNSA. The CDR3 runs to 14 residues. Here the CDR3 reads CASSLNPGGEKLFF. In DNA form, the CDR3 reads TGTGCCAGCAGCTTAAACCCCGGGGGAGAAAAACTGTTTTTT.

V usage is TRBV19 and J usage is TRBJ1-3; D is unresolved. V lost 3 bases to trimming and J lost 0 bases, with 6 bases between them. Germline CDR1 reads LNHDA; CDR2 reads SQIVND (reference sequence). The CDR3 covers 14 residues. CDR3 sequence (DNA): TGTGCCAGTAGTATGCAGAACTCTGGAAACACCATATATTTT. Residues: CASSMQNSGNTIYF.

The chain is built from TRBV6-4 and TRBJ2-3; tentatively, D is TRBD2 (7 bases). Germline loops: CDR1 MRHNA, CDR2 SNTAGT. Trimming cost V 1 base and J 3 bases, with 14 bases left between them. This CDR3 region has 16 residues. The CDR3 nucleotides read TGTGCCAGCAGTGACTACGCGGGGGCTGCTACAGATACGCAGTATTTT. Residues: CASSDYAGAATDTQYF.

The chain combines TRBV5-1 with TRBJ2-1; 8 bases are a match to TRBD1. The junction had 3 bases not matched to a gene; V was cut back by 3 bases and J by 7 bases. This CDR3 comprises 13 residues. Germline V gives CDR1 SGHRS, CDR2 YFSETQ. The CDR3 DNA reads TGCGCCAGCAGCTGGGGGGACAGGAATGAGCAGTTCTTC. Residues: CASSWGDRNEQFF.

This chain joins TRBV10-3 and TRBJ1-4; D possibly corresponds to TRBD1 (5 bases). Germline loops: CDR1 ENHRY, CDR2 SYGVKD. V lost 4 bases to trimming and J lost 12 bases, with 9 bases between them. This CDR3 comprises 11 residues. CDR3 coding DNA: TGTGCCATCAGTGCTGACAGCGAACTGTTTTTT. Protein: CAISADSELFF.

The V gene is TRBV3-1 (or the pseudogene TRBV3-2), the J gene TRBJ1-3; D not certain. The V gene's germline CDR1 is LGHDT and CDR2 YNNKEL (reference sequence). V lost 0 bases, J lost 6 bases, and 12 bases lay in between. This CDR3 has 15 residues. The chain's CDR3 is CASSQEGIRENTIYF. The CDR3 DNA sequence: TGTGCCAGCAGCCAAGAGGGGATTCGGGAAAACACCATATATTTT.

The chain uses TRBV7-9 and TRBJ1-2, with a possible D match to TRBD1 (5 bases). Per the germline V gene, CDR1 is SEHNR and CDR2 is FQNEAQ (reference sequence). The V end was cut by 0 bases, the J end by 4 bases, with 12 bases between. The CDR3 is 15 amino acids. The chain's CDR3 is CASSLAGPGGYGYTF. The DNA of the CDR3 is TGTGCCAGCAGCTTAGCGGGTCCGGGGGGCTATGGCTACACCTTC.

J is TRBJ2-7 and V is TRBV20-1; perhaps TRBD2 as D (6 bases). Trimming cost V 3 bases and J 0 bases, with 12 bases left between them. This CDR3 has 14 amino acids. Germline loops: CDR1 DFQATT, CDR2 SNEGSKA (reference sequence). Written as DNA, the CDR3 is TGCAGTGCTAGTAGACTAGGAAGCTCCTACGAGCAGTACTTC. This translates into CSASRLGSSYEQYF.

This clone showed up just a few times. V is TRBV29-1 and J is TRBJ1-3, with D tentatively TRBD1 (6 bases). Germline CDR1 and CDR2: SQVTM and ANQGSEA. The CDR3 runs 13 residues. V was trimmed by 4 bases and J by 2 bases, leaving 9 bases between them. The CDR3 spells CSVGGGAGNTIYF. CDR3 DNA sequence: TGCAGCGTTGGAGGGGGGGCTGGAAACACCATATATTTT.

CDR3 DNA sequence: TGTGCCAGCAGTTTTTCCGGGAACGAAGCTTTCTTT. It yields the protein CASSFSGNEAFF. The gene calls are TRBV28 and TRBJ1-1; D is uncertain. The CDR3 totals 12 residues. The germline CDR1 and CDR2 sequences are MDHEN and SYDVKM. V dropped 3 bases and J dropped 8 bases, with 10 bases sitting between them.

This clone has just a few counts. This sequence joins TRBV20-1 and TRBJ1-2; D gene uncertain. V was clipped by 4 bases and J by 4 bases, with 7 bases between them. The CDR3 spans 11 residues. The germline V gene encodes CDR1 DFQATT and CDR2 SNEGSKA (reference sequence). The CDR3 is CSANDGYGYTF. As DNA, the CDR3 is TGCAGTGCTAATGACGGCTATGGCTACACCTTC.

The chain recombines TRBV5-8 with TRBJ2-1; 8 bases line up with TRBD1. The CDR3 totals 14 residues. Per the germline V gene, CDR1 is SGHTS and CDR2 is YDEGEE. V shed 4 bases and J 12 bases; nucleotides not matched to a gene: 12. The DNA for the CDR3 is TGTGCCAGCAGCCTGCGGACAGGGCGAAAAGTGCAGTTCTTC. It yields the protein CASSLRTGRKVQFF.

The V call is TRBV6-5, the J call TRBJ1-2; D may be TRBD1 (6 bases). This CDR3 spans 15 amino acids. Trimming took off 0 bases at V and 4 bases at J, with 12 bases between the two ends. Germline CDR1 and CDR2: MNHEY and SVGAGI. The DNA of the CDR3 is TGTGCCAGCAGTTACTCGGCCGACAGGAGCTATGGCTACACCTTC. It specifies CASSYSADRSYGYTF.

The chain recombines TRBV30 with TRBJ2-6, with D possibly TRBD1 on 6 matching bases. This CDR3 contains 14 residues. Germline assignment: CDR1 GTSNPN and CDR2 SVGIG (reference sequence). Trimming took 4 bases from V and 4 from J, leaving 11 bases between them. The CDR3 coding sequence is TGTGCCTGGAACCAGGGGCAAGGGGCCAACGTCCTGACTTTC. The encoded protein is CAWNQGQGANVLTF.

The chain recombines TRBV7-8 with TRBJ1-1, with 8 bases matching TRBD1. This CDR3 is 11 amino acids long. V was clipped by 6 bases and J by 7 bases; unmatched bases: 1. Germline lookup yields CDR1 SGHVS and CDR2 FQNEAQ. The DNA of the CDR3 is TGTGCCAGCAGAGGACAGGGTGAAGCTTTCTTT. Protein product: CASRGQGEAFF. Looking up the rest from reference TRBV7-8 and TRBJ1-1 gives the full variable domain: GAGVSQSPRYKVAKRGQDVALRCDPISGHVSLFWYQQALGQGPEFLTYFQNEAQLDKSGLPSDRFFAERPEGSVSTLKIQRTQQEDSAVYLCASRGQGEAFFGQGTRLTVV.

The chain couples TRBV10-3 to TRBJ1-6; tentative D call: TRBD1 (5 bases). This CDR3 region has 14 residues. Germline CDR1 ENHRY, CDR2 SYGVKD. V lost 5 bases and J 7 bases, leaving 12 bases between the germline ends. DNA for the CDR3: TGTGCCATCAGTCCTGGACAAGGGAATTCACCCCTCCACTTT. It encodes CAISPGQGNSPLHF.

The J gene is TRBJ2-2, the V gene TRBV6-5; no firm D call. The CDR3 has 16 amino acids. Trimming pared 2 bases from V and 2 bases from J, leaving 12 bases between. Germline CDR1 MNHEY, CDR2 SVGAGI. The DNA for the CDR3 is TGTGCCAGCAGTTACGATACAAGACTTAACACCGGGGAGCTGTTTTTT. It is translated as CASSYDTRLNTGELFF.

The J gene is TRBJ1-2, the V gene TRBV7-9; D ambiguous. The germline V gene encodes CDR1 SEHNR and CDR2 FQNEAQ (reference sequence). CDR3 length: 12 amino acids. With 1 base removed from V and 7 bases from J, the gap between germline ends came to 7 bases. CDR3 protein: CASSLVIVGYTF. CDR3 nucleotides: TGTGCCAGCAGCTTAGTTATAGTTGGCTACACCTTC. The full variable domain, in which reference TRBV7-9 and TRBJ1-2 provide the parts outside the CDR3, is DTGVSQNPRHKITKRGQNVTFRCDPISEHNRLYWYRQTLGQGPEFLTYFQNEAQLEKSRLLSDRFSAERPKGSFSTLEIQRTEQGDSAMYLCASSLVIVGYTFGSGTRLTVV.

The CDR3 protein is CASSRVAGGLREQYF. CDR3 bases: TGTGCCAGCAGCCGGGTAGCGGGGGGGCTCCGAGAGCAGTACTTC. The rearrangement joins TRBV14 to TRBJ2-7; 11 bases fit TRBD2. This CDR3 is built from 15 residues. Per germline, CDR1 SGHDN and CDR2 FVKESK. Germline trimming cut 4 bases from V and 7 bases from J; bases unmatched to any gene: 9. Full variable domain (remainder filled in from reference TRBV14 and TRBJ2-7): EAGVTQFPSHSVIEKGQTVTLRCDPISGHDNLYWYRRVMGKEIKFLLHFVKESKQDESGMPNNRFLAERTGGTYSTLKVQPAELEDSGVYFCASSRVAGGLREQYFGPGTRLTVT.

By sample share, this clone is medium-sized (0.01 to 0.1%). The gene calls are TRBV19 and TRBJ2-1, with 10 bases identical to TRBD2. The CDR3 runs to 15 residues. The V gene end was trimmed by 5 bases and the J gene end by 3 bases; junction bases not matched to a gene: 4. CDR1 and CDR2 from the germline V gene are LNHDA and SQIVND (reference sequence). This CDR3 reads CASSPSGGIYNEQFF. CDR3 bases: TGTGCCAGTAGTCCTAGCGGGGGAATCTACAATGAGCAGTTCTTC.

This clone was detected only once. CDR3 bases: TGTGCCAGCAGTGAATGGGGGGATTTCTACGAGCAGTACTTC. This encodes CASSEWGDFYEQYF. The chain carries TRBV25-1 and TRBJ2-7; tentatively, D is TRBD2 (6 bases). Trimming stripped 1 base from V and 3 bases from J, with 10 bases between. Germline V gene data show CDR1 as MGHDK and CDR2 as SYGVNS. The CDR3 sequence is 14 residues long.

This clone was found once. The chain carries TRBV19 and TRBJ2-2; D may be TRBD2 (5 bases). The V end lost 7 bases, the J end lost 2 bases, and 11 bases lay between the germline ends. Germline lookup yields CDR1 LNHDA and CDR2 SQIVND (reference sequence). The CDR3 runs to 14 residues. The CDR3 sequence is CASNNRGNTGELFF. Written as DNA, the CDR3 is TGTGCCAGTAATAATCGGGGTAACACCGGGGAGCTGTTTTTT.

The rearrangement links TRBV19 to TRBJ2-3, with 12 bases aligning to TRBD1. Germline CDR1 and CDR2: LNHDA and SQIVND (reference sequence). This CDR3 has 16 amino acids. Trimming cost V 0 bases and J 11 bases; bases outside gene matches: 9. CDR3 coding DNA: TGTGCCAGTAGTATAGAATTCGGGACAGGGGGCTCAGGGCAGTATTTT. Protein product: CASSIEFGTGGSGQYF.

The chain uses TRBV7-2 and TRBJ2-2, with 8 bases fitting TRBD2. This CDR3 is 17 amino acids long. The V gene end was trimmed by 7 bases and the J gene end by 2 bases; junction bases not matched to a gene: 12. CDR1 is SGHTA, CDR2 FQGNSA, per germline. The CDR3 sequence: CASIRGSSGVNTGELFF. CDR3 DNA: TGTGCCAGCATCCGGGGGAGTAGCGGGGTTAACACCGGGGAGCTGTTTTTT.

The chain combines TRBV6-2 or TRBV6-3 with TRBJ1-2, with D perhaps TRBD1 (5 bases). CDR1 is MNHEY, CDR2 SVGEGT, per germline. V shed 5 bases and J shed 6 bases, with 16 bases lying between them. This CDR3 region has 14 residues. As DNA, the CDR3 is TGTGCCAGCAGTATAGACGGACACCCCAATGGCTACACCTTC. This translates into CASSIDGHPNGYTF.

The rearrangement links TRBV7-9 to TRBJ2-1; a possible D gene is TRBD2 (5 bases). CDR3 length: 13 residues. V lost 5 bases, J lost 2 bases, and 7 bases lay in between. The germline V gene has CDR1 SEHNR and CDR2 FQNEAQ (reference sequence). CDR3 residues: CASSKTTYNEQFF. The CDR3 nucleotides read TGTGCCAGCAGCAAGACTACCTACAATGAGCAGTTCTTC.